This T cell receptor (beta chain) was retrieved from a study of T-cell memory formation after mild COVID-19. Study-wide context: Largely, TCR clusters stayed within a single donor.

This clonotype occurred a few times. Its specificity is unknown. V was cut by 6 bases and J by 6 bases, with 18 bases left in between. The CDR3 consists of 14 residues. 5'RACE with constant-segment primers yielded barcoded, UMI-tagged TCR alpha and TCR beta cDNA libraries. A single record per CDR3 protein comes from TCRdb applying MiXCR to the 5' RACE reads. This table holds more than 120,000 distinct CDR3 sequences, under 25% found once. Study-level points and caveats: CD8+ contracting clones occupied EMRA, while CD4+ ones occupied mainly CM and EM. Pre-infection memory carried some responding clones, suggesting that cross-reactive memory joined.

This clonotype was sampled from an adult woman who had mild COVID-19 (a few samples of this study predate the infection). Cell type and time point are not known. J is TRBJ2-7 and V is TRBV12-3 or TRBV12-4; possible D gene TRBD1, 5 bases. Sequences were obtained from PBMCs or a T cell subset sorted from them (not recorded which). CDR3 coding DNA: TGTGCCAGCAGCCCTGACACGACAGTAACCGAGCAGTACTTC. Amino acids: CASSPDTTVTEQYF.